This T cell receptor beta chain comes out of a study of T cells after yellow fever vaccination. Study overall: Low-cell-number fractions were prepared with SMART-Seq v4 Ultra Low Input. Findings and caveats of the study: Detected again after the booster were most primary-vaccination clones, at 96% CD4 and approximately 90% CD8. CD4 and CD8 compartments shared a small share of clonotypes, likely from convergent recombination.

This clonotype was picked up a small number of times. The antigen is undetermined. A 5'RACE template-switching step, the method used to make TCR cDNA, added a universal primer site and UMIs. TCRdb analysed the 5' RACE reads with MiXCR anew, one entry per CDR3 protein. Of some 320,000 distinct CDR3 sequences detected, roughly 10% appear once; the ten largest clones hold over 3%. This CDR3 is 14 amino acids long. Looked up from germline, CDR1 is LGHDT and CDR2 is YNNKEL (reference sequence). V gave up 7 bases and J gave up 5 bases; unmatched junction bases: 6. The specimen was CD4+ T cells sorted from PBMCs, collected 45 days after the yellow fever booster vaccination. The sequence was collected from a young man who received the YFV17D yellow fever vaccine. The rearrangement joins TRBV3-1 to TRBJ2-2, with 8 bases aligning to TRBD2. CDR3 in DNA: TGTGCCAGCACCGGGAGGGGTTGGACCGGGGAGCTGTTTTTT. It encodes CASTGRGWTGELFF.